These T cell receptor beta chains were read from a single sample in a study of naive and memory T cell subsets. TCRdb fed the UMI-ligation and nested PCR reads into MiXCR, producing one record per CDR3 protein. The sample shows 98,000 or so distinct CDR3 sequences, more than 12% of them seen only once. The sequencing input was naive CD8+ T cells from blood. The receptor source for this set is a human donor in good health. The CDR3 runs from the conserved cysteine through the conserved F or W. The D gene is left open where the match is weak. Only some rows state a clone size, as once, few, many or a class for expanded clones.

d_gene	abundance	j_gene	v_gene	CDR3aa	CDR3nt
TRBD1	many	TRBJ1-1	TRBV4-3	CASSQDRGTTEAFF	TGCGCCAGCAGCCAGGACAGGGGCACCACTGAAGCTTTCTTT
NA	many	TRBJ1-2	TRBV6-6	CASSYDGSPNLIYGYTF	TGTGCCAGCAGTTACGATGGCAGCCCAAACCTTATCTATGGCTACACCTTC
NA	many	TRBJ2-7	TRBV6-5	CASSPLQTFYEQYF	TGTGCCAGCAGTCCCCTTCAGACTTTCTACGAGCAGTACTTC
TRBD1	NA	TRBJ2-7	TRBV19	CASNPTGAIYEQYF	TGTGCCAGTAACCCGACAGGGGCGATCTACGAGCAGTACTTC
TRBD1	few	TRBJ1-4	TRBV6-8	CATPHGTGPPYWLF	TGTGCCACCCCTCATGGGACAGGGCCCCCGTATTGGCTTTTT
NA	NA	TRBJ2-7	TRBV27	CASSTGLIKTGEQYF	TGTGCCAGCAGTACGGGACTCATAAAAACGGGCGAGCAGTACTTC
NA	NA	TRBJ1-2	TRBV5-1	CASTLTGSLYGYTF	TGCGCCAGCACCCTTACAGGGAGTCTCTATGGCTACACCTTC
TRBD1	NA	TRBJ1-1	TRBV20-1	CSARDREARSTEAFF	TGCAGTGCTCGAGACAGGGAGGCCCGGAGCACTGAAGCTTTCTTT
NA	many	TRBJ1-1	TRBV29-1	CSVDRDYAMNTEAFF	TGCAGCGTTGATCGGGATTACGCCATGAACACTGAAGCTTTCTTT
NA	once	TRBJ1-1	TRBV21-1	CASSKKFKDTEAFF	TGTGCCAGCAGCAAAAAGTTTAAGGACACTGAAGCTTTCTTT
NA	NA	TRBJ2-5	TRBV24-1	CATSGGAGPRFETQYF	TGTGCCACCAGTGGCGGGGCGGGTCCCCGCTTCGAGACCCAGTACTTC
NA	NA	TRBJ2-3	TRBV1	CTSSQEKPMKADTQYF	TGCACCAGCAGCCAAGAGAAGCCGATGAAGGCAGATACGCAGTATTTT
TRBD2	NA	TRBJ2-3	TRBV15	CATSSIAGVSTDTQYF	TGTGCCACCAGCAGCATAGCGGGAGTTTCCACAGATACGCAGTATTTT
NA	NA	TRBJ2-5	TRBV9	CASSVTSGSFGETQYF	TGTGCCAGCAGCGTAACGTCAGGGTCTTTCGGAGAGACCCAGTACTTC
TRBD1	NA	TRBJ2-6	TRBV27	CASSSPGQPFSGANVLTF	TGTGCCAGCAGTTCCCCGGGACAGCCATTCTCCGGGGCCAACGTCCTGACTTTC
NA	NA	TRBJ1-3	TRBV5-6	CASSLFSGSIHSGNTIYF	TGTGCCAGCAGCTTATTTTCTGGCAGTATCCACTCTGGAAACACCATATATTTT
TRBD2	NA	TRBJ2-1	TRBV2	CASSIAGGYNEQFF	TGTGCCAGCAGTATAGCGGGGGGTTACAATGAGCAGTTCTTC
NA	few	TRBJ1-1	TRBV24-1	CATSAGSEAFF	TGTGCCACCAGTGCAGGGTCCGAAGCTTTCTTT
TRBD1	NA	TRBJ1-2	TRBV20-1	CSARRDSEGFYGYTF	TGCAGTGCTCGCCGGGACAGTGAGGGCTTCTATGGCTACACCTTC
NA	many	TRBJ2-3	TRBV5-1	CATAESDTQYF	TGCGCCACCGCAGAGTCAGATACGCAGTATTTT
NA	few	TRBJ2-1	TRBV6-5	CASSRDRLSYNEQFF	TGTGCCAGCAGTCGGGACCGCCTCTCCTACAATGAGCAGTTCTTC
NA	few	TRBJ1-4	TRBV4-3	CASSLYRDLDVKLFF	TGCGCCAGCAGCCTCTACCGGGACCTTGATGTAAAACTGTTTTTT
TRBD1	NA	TRBJ2-1	TRBV6-6	CASSPQGQNNEQFF	TGTGCCAGCAGCCCCCAGGGACAGAACAATGAGCAGTTCTTC
TRBD2	few	TRBJ2-7	TRBV10-3	CAISPVTSGKEGYEQYF	TGTGCCATCAGTCCTGTGACTAGCGGGAAGGAGGGCTACGAGCAGTACTTC
TRBD2	NA	TRBJ2-7	TRBV19	CASSPGLGTVGQYF	TGTGCCAGTAGCCCGGGACTAGGTACGGTCGGGCAGTACTTC
TRBD1	NA	TRBJ1-2	TRBV12-3/TRBV12-4	CASSDREYYGYTF	TGTGCCAGCAGCGACAGGGAGTACTATGGCTACACCTTC
TRBD1	many	TRBJ2-7	TRBV11-1	CASSFGQGFYEQYF	TGTGCCAGCAGCTTCGGACAGGGCTTCTACGAGCAGTACTTC
TRBD1	NA	TRBJ1-3	TRBV12-3/TRBV12-4	CASSRSGQRSSGNTIYF	TGTGCCAGCAGCCGATCGGGACAGCGGAGCTCTGGAAACACCATATATTTT
NA	NA	TRBJ1-1	TRBV15	CATSRAWEGQEAFF	TGTGCCACCAGCAGAGCTTGGGAGGGACAAGAAGCTTTCTTT
TRBD1	few	TRBJ2-1	TRBV27	CASNRGDEQFF	TGTGCCAGCAACAGGGGAGATGAGCAGTTCTTC
NA	few	TRBJ2-1	TRBV6-6	CASSPPPGGYNEQFF	TGTGCCAGCAGTCCTCCTCCCGGAGGCTACAATGAGCAGTTCTTC
NA	few	TRBJ1-1	TRBV7-6	CASSLTGVNTEAFF	TGTGCCAGCAGCTTAACCGGAGTGAACACTGAAGCTTTCTTT
NA	NA	TRBJ2-7	TRBV4-3	CASSQGLNSYEQYF	TGCGCCAGCAGCCAAGGCTTGAACTCCTACGAGCAGTACTTC
NA	NA	TRBJ2-1	TRBV7-2	CASSLEWQLPSNEQFF	TGTGCCAGCAGCTTAGAGTGGCAGCTTCCGTCCAATGAGCAGTTCTTC
NA	few	TRBJ2-2	TRBV7-9	CASTSRITGELFF	TGTGCCAGCACCAGCAGGATCACCGGGGAGCTGTTTTTT
NA	few	TRBJ2-7	TRBV15	CATTPGSMGEQYF	TGTGCCACCACGCCGGGATCGATGGGGGAGCAGTACTTC
TRBD2	few	TRBJ2-1	TRBV4-3	CASAKGIAGLYNEQFF	TGCGCCAGCGCAAAAGGCATAGCGGGCCTTTACAATGAGCAGTTCTTC
NA	few	TRBJ2-3	TRBV9	CASSVADTQYF	TGTGCCAGCAGCGTAGCAGATACGCAGTATTTT
NA	many	TRBJ2-3	TRBV12-3/TRBV12-4	CASSFWADNTDTQYF	TGTGCCAGCAGTTTTTGGGCGGACAACACAGATACGCAGTATTTT
TRBD1	NA	TRBJ2-7	TRBV12-3/TRBV12-4	CASSFEQGANEQYF	TGTGCCAGCAGTTTCGAGCAGGGGGCGAACGAGCAGTACTTC
NA	few	TRBJ2-5	TRBV19	CASSPTVTLQETQYF	TGTGCCAGTAGCCCAACAGTAACGTTACAAGAGACCCAGTACTTC
NA	many	TRBJ2-7	TRBV11-2	CASSSWTSPSYEQYF	TGTGCCAGCAGCTCCTGGACCTCTCCCAGCTACGAGCAGTACTTC
TRBD2	NA	TRBJ2-1	TRBV6-1	CASSKGTSGNNEQFF	TGTGCCAGCAGTAAAGGGACTAGCGGGAACAATGAGCAGTTCTTC
NA	few	TRBJ2-1	TRBV7-3	CASSSPGTHQNEQFF	TGTGCCAGCAGCTCCCCCGGGACTCATCAAAATGAGCAGTTCTTC
NA	NA	TRBJ1-5	TRBV9	CASSGGGIGSNQPQHF	TGTGCCAGCAGCGGGGGGGGTATAGGTAGCAATCAGCCCCAGCATTTT
NA	few	TRBJ2-7	TRBV12-3/TRBV12-4	CASSPRDTFYEQYF	TGTGCCAGCAGCCCCCGGGACACCTTCTACGAGCAGTACTTC
TRBD2	few	TRBJ2-1	TRBV4-1	CASSQVGGGLDEQFF	TGCGCCAGCAGCCAAGTCGGGGGGGGTTTGGATGAGCAGTTCTTC
TRBD2	NA	TRBJ2-1	TRBV24-1	CASSPSGRLDEQFF	TGTGCCTCTAGCCCTAGCGGGAGGCTCGATGAGCAGTTCTTC
NA	NA	TRBJ2-1	TRBV5-4	CASSHSYNEQFF	TGTGCCAGCAGCCATTCCTACAATGAGCAGTTCTTC
NA	few	TRBJ1-4	TRBV7-8	CASSPRTQPGGTNEKLFF	TGTGCCAGCAGCCCCCGGACTCAACCGGGTGGAACTAATGAAAAACTGTTTTTT
NA	NA	TRBJ1-6	TRBV7-8	CASSLARGADSPLHF	TGTGCCAGCAGCTTAGCGAGGGGCGCGGATTCACCCCTCCACTTT
NA	many	TRBJ2-2	TRBV15	CATSPTADTGELFF	TGTGCCACCAGCCCAACGGCGGACACCGGGGAGCTGTTTTTT
TRBD1	NA	TRBJ1-1	TRBV5-1	CASSLGQGEAFF	TGCGCCAGCAGCCTAGGACAGGGGGAAGCTTTCTTT